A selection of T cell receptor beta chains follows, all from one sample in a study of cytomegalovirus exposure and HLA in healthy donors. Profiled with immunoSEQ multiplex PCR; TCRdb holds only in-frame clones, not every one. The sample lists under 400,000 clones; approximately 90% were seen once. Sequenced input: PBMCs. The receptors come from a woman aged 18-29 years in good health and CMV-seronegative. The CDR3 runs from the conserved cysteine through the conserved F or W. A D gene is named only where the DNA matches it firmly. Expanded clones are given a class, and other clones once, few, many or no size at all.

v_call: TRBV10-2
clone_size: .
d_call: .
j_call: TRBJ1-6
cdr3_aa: CASLGGTYNSPLHF
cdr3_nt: TGCGCCTCCCTTGGAGGAACCTATAATTCACCCCTCCACTTT

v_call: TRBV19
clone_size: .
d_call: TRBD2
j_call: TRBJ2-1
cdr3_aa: CASSFSGLVNEQFF
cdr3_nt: TGTGCCAGTAGTTTCTCCGGACTAGTCAATGAGCAGTTCTTC

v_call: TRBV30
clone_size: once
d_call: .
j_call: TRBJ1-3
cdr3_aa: CAWSWAGGVSGNTIYF
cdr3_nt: TGTGCCTGGAGTTGGGCAGGAGGGGTCTCCGGAAACACCATATATTTT

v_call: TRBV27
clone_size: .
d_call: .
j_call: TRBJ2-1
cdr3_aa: CASRDTNREQFF
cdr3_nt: TGTGCCAGCAGGGACACAAACCGTGAGCAGTTCTTC

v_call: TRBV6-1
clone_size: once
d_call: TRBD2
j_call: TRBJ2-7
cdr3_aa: CASSPTSGGAYEQYF
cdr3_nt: TGTGCCAGCAGCCCGACTAGCGGGGGGGCCTACGAGCAGTACTTC

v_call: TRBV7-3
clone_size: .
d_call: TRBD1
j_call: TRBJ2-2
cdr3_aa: CASSSPGQGTGELFF
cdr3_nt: TGTGCCAGCAGCTCCCCGGGACAGGGGACCGGGGAGCTGTTTTTT

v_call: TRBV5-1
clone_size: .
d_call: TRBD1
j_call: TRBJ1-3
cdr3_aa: CASSPGQGYGNTIYF
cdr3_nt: TGCGCCAGCAGCCCCGGACAGGGCTATGGAAACACCATATATTTT

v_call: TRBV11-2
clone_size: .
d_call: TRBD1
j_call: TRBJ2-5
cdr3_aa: CASSFNRGRETQYF
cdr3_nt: TGTGCCAGCAGCTTCAACAGGGGGCGAGAGACCCAGTACTTC

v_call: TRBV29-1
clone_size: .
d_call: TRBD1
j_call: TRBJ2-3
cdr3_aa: CSVPLGNRGADTQYF
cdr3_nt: TGCAGCGTCCCACTGGGGAACAGGGGTGCAGATACGCAGTATTTT

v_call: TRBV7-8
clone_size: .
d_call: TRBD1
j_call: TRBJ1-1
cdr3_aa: CASSLDRGAEAFF
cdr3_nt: TGTGCCAGCAGCTTAGACAGGGGAGCTGAAGCTTTCTTT

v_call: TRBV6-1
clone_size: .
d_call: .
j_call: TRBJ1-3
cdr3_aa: CASSERGSSGNTIYF
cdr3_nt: TGTGCCAGCAGTGAACGCGGATCCTCTGGAAACACCATATATTTT

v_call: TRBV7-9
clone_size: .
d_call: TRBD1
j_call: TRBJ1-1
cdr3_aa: CASSLAGDSRDFF
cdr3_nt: TGTGCCAGCAGCTTAGCAGGGGACAGTCGCGATTTCTTT

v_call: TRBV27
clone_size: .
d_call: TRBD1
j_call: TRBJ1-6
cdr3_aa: CASRTGTGNSPLHF
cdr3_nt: TGTGCCAGCAGGACAGGGACTGGCAATTCACCCCTCCACTTT

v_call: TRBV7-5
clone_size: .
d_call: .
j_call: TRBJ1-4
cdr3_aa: CVRSAGEKLFF
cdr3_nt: TGTGTCAGAAGCGCAGGGGAAAAACTGTTTTTT

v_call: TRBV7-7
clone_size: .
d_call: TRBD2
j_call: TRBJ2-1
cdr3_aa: CASSLVPAGANEQFF
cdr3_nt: TGTGCCAGCAGCTTAGTCCCAGCGGGGGCCAATGAGCAGTTCTTC

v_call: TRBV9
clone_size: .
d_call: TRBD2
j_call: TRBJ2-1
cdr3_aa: CASTRLAGGNEQFF
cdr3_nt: TGTGCCAGCACCCGACTAGCGGGGGGAAATGAGCAGTTCTTC